Detailed here is one T cell receptor beta chain. Its antigen remains undetermined. Qualities for individual bases were not recorded, and no much larger clone is one base off. TCRbeta CDR3 regions were amplified from genomic DNA using the immunoSEQ Assay, a bias-controlled multiplex PCR. Under the source paper's analysis protocol: Within the assay, amplification of reference gene primers was used to estimate how many nucleated cells each sample contained. To quantify the absolute abundance of each unique TCRbeta CDR3 rearrangement, sequence reads were collapsed and filtered. Productive Simpson clonality was computed per sample as the square root of Simpson's diversity index over productive rearrangements. TCRdb stores this immuneACCESS table with in-frame sequences only. Part of the clones is absent; in the studies checked, under half of the shortfall reflects unresolved V genes, and no reason is known for the rest. That table is the source of V, J and clone size, and D and trimming were worked out from the DNA. In all, the sample holds approximately 220,000 clones, and 70% to 90% of those were seen once. The biggest ten clones account for about 2.2% of the sample.

The data originate from a study of blood T cell repertoires in COVID-19 (dated by TCRdb to the early 2020s). With respect to the entire study: Samples from collaborators originated in the United States, Italy and Spain and spanned both the acute and convalescent phases of COVID-19. The samples were drawn from two sources: the first 160 participants of the ongoing ImmuneRACE study, and 1,000 to 1,500 subjects contributed by 6 global collaborators. Where HLA class I and class II types were available, the types were taken from metadata supplied by the sample provider, not from assay-based typing. Nearly every sample came with metadata listing a de-identified subject ID, COVID-19 status, age in years and sex. The material from the prospective study consisted of cDNA or gDNA derived from T cells, B-cell-depleted T cells, or PBMCs. The repertoires were made available in a free public database intended to serve as a resource for research on the immune response to SARS-CoV-2. The dataset comprised deeply sampled blood TCRbeta repertoires from subjects exposed to, actively infected with, or recovered from COVID-19.

The CDR3 measures 12 amino acids from cysteine to phenylalanine. Kept here is only the CDR3 DNA, which spans 36 bases and is read in frame from base 1. As encoded in the germline V gene (reference sequence), CDR1 is LGHDT while CDR2 is YNNKEL. Trimming removed 5 bases from V and 5 bases from J, leaving 9 bases between the germline ends. Summary of the overall study and its limitations: The amount of clinical and demographic metadata varied by source and participant and was provided uncurated.

Collaborating institutions collected whole blood in K2EDTA tubes following their own protocols. For TCRbeta analysis, collaborators shipped samples in one of three forms: frozen whole blood, isolated PBMCs, or DNA extracted from either of those sample types. The sample comprised peripheral blood. The TCR comes from a woman aged 45-65 years with acute or convalescent COVID-19. This chain joins TRBV3-1 (or the pseudogene TRBV3-2) to TRBJ1-1; no D gene is confidently identified. CDR3 region: CASSYLRTEAFF. The nucleotide sequence is TGTGCCAGCAGCTATTTGAGGACTGAAGCTTTCTTT.